The clone carrying this T cell receptor beta chain was seen a few times. The antigen remains undetermined. The data originate from a study of T cells after yellow fever vaccination. Broader study findings: It was a weaker secondary response, yet one that peaked faster, at day 5 versus 15.

TCRdb used MiXCR to reprocess the 5' RACE reads, holding one entry per CDR3 protein. The sample contains about 260,000 distinct CDR3 sequences, approximately 13% of which appear only once. The germline V and J ends were trimmed by 4 bases and 5 bases, with 11 bases remaining between them. Germline V gene data show CDR1 as MNHEY and CDR2 as SVGAGI. The CDR3 is 14 amino acids. The chain employs TRBV6-5 and TRBJ1-4; possibly TRBD1 for D (5 bases). The source was CD4+ T cells sorted from PBMCs, collected 45 days after the yellow fever booster vaccination. The source is a young man who received the YFV17D yellow fever vaccine. The CDR3 spells CASSLQEKNEKLFF. CDR3 DNA sequence: TGTGCCAGCAGTTTACAGGAGAAGAATGAAAAACTGTTTTTT.